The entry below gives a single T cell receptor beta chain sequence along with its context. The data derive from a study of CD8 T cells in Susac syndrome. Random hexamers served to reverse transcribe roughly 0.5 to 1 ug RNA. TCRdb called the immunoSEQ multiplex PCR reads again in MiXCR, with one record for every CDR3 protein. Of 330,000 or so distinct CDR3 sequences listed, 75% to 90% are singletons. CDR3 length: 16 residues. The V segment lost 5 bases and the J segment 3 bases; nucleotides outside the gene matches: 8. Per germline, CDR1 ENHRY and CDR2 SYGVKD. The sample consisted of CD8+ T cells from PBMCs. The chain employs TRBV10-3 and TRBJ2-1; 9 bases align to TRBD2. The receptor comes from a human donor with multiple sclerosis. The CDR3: CAISSSGTSYYNEQFF. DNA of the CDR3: TGTGCCATCAGTTCCTCCGGGACTAGCTACTACAATGAGCAGTTCTTC.